The clone carrying this T cell receptor beta chain came up a few times. Its specificity is not known. Genes and germline are mouse. The missing CDR3 end, 1 residue past where the read stops, is filled in from the germline J gene. Losses at the gene ends were 0 bases for V and 0 bases for J; bases not matched to a gene: 2. This CDR3 has 15 residues. Germline V gene sequence: CDR1 SGHLS, CDR2 HYDKME. The sample comes from a study of tissue T cells after allogeneic stem cell transplantation. Study results and caveats: Sampling depth was limited, and the cohort was small and clinically varied.

Clones were read by immunoSEQ multiplex PCR, and TCRdb kept only the in-frame ones, dropping some. The sample lists roughly 50,000 clones, over 70% occurring once. The chain combines TRBV12-2 with TRBJ2-7; TRBD1 aligns across 9 bases. Material: sorted cells pooled from one or two spleens. This receptor was taken from a pool of C57BL/6 mice in good health. This CDR3 reads CASSLGTGISYEQYF. CDR3 DNA, as far as it was read: TGTGCCAGCTCTCTCGGGACAGGGATCTCCTATGAACAGTAC.